The T cell receptor (beta chain) described here comes from a study of blood T cells in healthy people across ages. The germline V gene encodes CDR1 SGHTA and CDR2 FQGNSA. The CDR3 is 15 residues long. Trimming at V came to 2 bases and at J to 4 bases, leaving 4 bases not matched to a gene. Through a sample-barcoded 5' primer and a J-beta primer mix, a second PCR was run for roughly 6 to 12 cycles. TCRdb used MiXCR to reprocess the 5' RACE reads, holding one entry per CDR3 protein. The data contain about 1 million distinct CDR3 sequences, approximately 25% of them seen just once; the ten biggest clones take up about 0.69%. In this sample, this clonotype turned up a few times. Its antigen is undetermined. Findings and limits, study-wide: While age rose, TCR beta diversity per million T cells dropped in a roughly linear way.

This sample also belongs to another study, concerning T cells of mothers and their children.

The source of this sequence is a girl aged 2-9 years in good health. The chain joins TRBV7-2 to TRBJ2-7; 11 bases agree with TRBD2. The sequenced sample was blood. As DNA, the CDR3 is TGTGCCAGCAGCTTAATAGCGGGAGGGGGGTACGAGCAGTACTTC. It codes for CASSLIAGGGYEQYF.